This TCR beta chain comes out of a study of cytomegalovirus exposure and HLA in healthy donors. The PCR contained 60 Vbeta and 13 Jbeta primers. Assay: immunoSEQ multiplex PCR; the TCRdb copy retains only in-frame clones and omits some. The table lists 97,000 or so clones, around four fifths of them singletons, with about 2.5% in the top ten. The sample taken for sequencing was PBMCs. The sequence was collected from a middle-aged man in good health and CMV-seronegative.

DNA for the CDR3: TGCAGCGTTGAAGACCTCGGCACTGAAGCTTTCTTT. It codes for CSVEDLGTEAFF. The chain joins TRBV29-1 to TRBJ1-1; D unresolved. CDR3 length equals 12 residues. V lost 0 bases and J 4 bases, leaving 6 bases between the germline ends. The germline V gene encodes CDR1 SQVTM and CDR2 ANQGSEA.